This is a list of T cell receptor beta chains from one sample in a study of T-cell memory formation after mild COVID-19. From the 5' RACE reads, TCRdb called clonotypes with MiXCR, one entry per CDR3 protein. The sample holds hundreds of thousands of distinct CDR3 sequences; roughly 21% are singletons and the top ten take about an eighth. Input material: PBMCs or a T cell subset sorted from them (not recorded which). The receptors were gathered from an adult woman who had mild COVID-19 (a few samples of this study predate the infection). Cell type and time point are not known. Both conserved end residues are part of each CDR3. A D gene is named only where the DNA matches it firmly. Rows give clone size only sometimes, using once, few, many, or a class for an expanded clone.

J gene: TRBJ2-5; V gene: TRBV10-3; D gene: TRBD2; clone size: few; CDR3 DNA: TGTGCCATCAGTGAGTCGGGCGGGGGATTCCAAGAGACCCAGTACTTC; CDR3 protein: CAISESGGGFQETQYF
J gene: TRBJ2-2; V gene: TRBV30; D gene: NA; clone size: few; CDR3 DNA: TGTGCCGGAATTACCGGGGAGCTGTTTTTT; CDR3 protein: CAGITGELFF
J gene: TRBJ2-4; V gene: TRBV29-1; D gene: NA; clone size: NA; CDR3 DNA: TGCAGCGTTGAAGGCAGTCTCGCCGAAAACATTCAGTACTTC; CDR3 protein: CSVEGSLAENIQYF
J gene: TRBJ1-1; V gene: TRBV6-5; D gene: NA; clone size: few; CDR3 DNA: TGTGCCAGCAAATTAAGGGTCAGCTCGAACACTGAAGCTTTCTTT; CDR3 protein: CASKLRVSSNTEAFF
J gene: TRBJ2-3; V gene: TRBV11-3; D gene: NA; clone size: NA; CDR3 DNA: TGTGCCAGCATGGGGGGGGCCCCTACAGATACGCAGTATTTT; CDR3 protein: CASMGGAPTDTQYF
J gene: TRBJ2-7; V gene: TRBV12-3/TRBV12-4; D gene: TRBD1; clone size: few; CDR3 DNA: TGTGCCAGCAGCCCCTCCGGGACAGGGACCCACGAGCAGTACTTC; CDR3 protein: CASSPSGTGTHEQYF
J gene: TRBJ2-5; V gene: TRBV25-1; D gene: TRBD2; clone size: NA; CDR3 DNA: TGTGCCACCGACTCGGGAGGGCCGGTGTCCCAGTACTTC; CDR3 protein: CATDSGGPVSQYF
J gene: TRBJ1-1; V gene: TRBV30; D gene: NA; clone size: once; CDR3 DNA: TGTGCCTGGAATCTTCAGGGTTGGGCTGAAGATTTCTTT; CDR3 protein: CAWNLQGWAEDFF
J gene: TRBJ2-1; V gene: TRBV9; D gene: TRBD2; clone size: NA; CDR3 DNA: TGTGCCAGCAGCCCCGCCCCCGCGGGGGCCTACAATGAGCAGTTCTTC; CDR3 protein: CASSPAPAGAYNEQFF
J gene: TRBJ1-3; V gene: TRBV9; D gene: NA; clone size: NA; CDR3 DNA: TGTGCCAGCAGCGTAGGAAAAGGGGGCTCTGGAAACACCATATATTTT; CDR3 protein: CASSVGKGGSGNTIYF
J gene: TRBJ1-2; V gene: TRBV4-3; D gene: TRBD1; clone size: few; CDR3 DNA: TGCGCCAGCAGCCAAGAAAAAGGGGGCCGATATGGCTACACCTTC; CDR3 protein: CASSQEKGGRYGYTF
J gene: TRBJ2-2; V gene: TRBV27; D gene: NA; clone size: few; CDR3 DNA: TGTGCCAGCAGTTTACCCCCGCAGTTCGCCGGGGAGCTGTTTTTT; CDR3 protein: CASSLPPQFAGELFF
J gene: TRBJ1-3; V gene: TRBV12-3/TRBV12-4; D gene: NA; clone size: few; CDR3 DNA: TGTGCCAGCAGCTACAGCCCCCTGGACGTCGGCTATTTT; CDR3 protein: CASSYSPLDVGYF
J gene: TRBJ2-1; V gene: TRBV5-1; D gene: NA; clone size: few; CDR3 DNA: TGCGCCAGCAGCTTGGGCGCCTCGGATGTGGAGCAGTTCTTC; CDR3 protein: CASSLGASDVEQFF
J gene: TRBJ2-7; V gene: TRBV7-2; D gene: TRBD2; clone size: many; CDR3 DNA: TGTGCCAGCAGCTTATCGCGGGAGGGCCCCTACGAGCAGTACTTC; CDR3 protein: CASSLSREGPYEQYF
J gene: TRBJ1-2; V gene: TRBV12-3/TRBV12-4; D gene: NA; clone size: many; CDR3 DNA: TGTGCCAGCAGTTTGGGCAGTAACTATGGCTACACCTTC; CDR3 protein: CASSLGSNYGYTF
J gene: TRBJ2-1; V gene: TRBV29-1; D gene: NA; clone size: many; CDR3 DNA: TGCAGCGTTGAAGCCTTTACCCTGGGGCAGTTCTTC; CDR3 protein: CSVEAFTLGQFF
J gene: TRBJ2-5; V gene: TRBV7-2; D gene: NA; clone size: few; CDR3 DNA: TGTGCCAGCAGAACAGAAATAGGGCCCCAGTACTTC; CDR3 protein: CASRTEIGPQYF
J gene: TRBJ2-7; V gene: TRBV2; D gene: NA; clone size: few; CDR3 DNA: TGTGCCAGCAGTGAGACCAACTACGAGCAGTACTTC; CDR3 protein: CASSETNYEQYF
J gene: TRBJ1-2; V gene: TRBV12-3/TRBV12-4; D gene: NA; clone size: few; CDR3 DNA: TGTGCCAGCTACGGCTGGGTCAGCTATGGCTACACCTTC; CDR3 protein: CASYGWVSYGYTF